The 4 T cell receptor beta chains below were found in one sample sequenced in a study of cytomegalovirus exposure and HLA in healthy donors. Profiled with immunoSEQ multiplex PCR; TCRdb holds only in-frame clones, not every one. The sample holds almost 200,000 clones; about three quarters are singletons and the top ten take less than 1.5%. The sequenced sample was PBMCs. All receptors come from a woman younger than 45 in good health and CMV-seronegative.

As to this clone: This sequence may be a read error, since a much larger clone differs from it by one base. The chain couples TRBV2 to TRBJ1-2, with 12 bases that match TRBD1. Germline CDR1 SNHLY, CDR2 FYNNEI. This CDR3 is built from 13 residues. V was pared by 8 bases and J by 7 bases, with 5 bases of the junction left unmatched. CDR3 amino acids: CASGGQGAGGYTF. The DNA of the CDR3 is TGTGCCAGCGGGGGACAGGGGGCGGGTGGCTACACCTTC.

This sequence joins TRBV5-4 and TRBJ1-1, with D unresolved. The CDR3 is 15 amino acids. Germline lookup yields CDR1 SGHNT and CDR2 YYREEE (reference sequence). The V end was cut by 0 bases, the J end by 0 bases, with 9 bases between. The CDR3 is CASSLDGPVNTEAFF. The CDR3, as DNA: TGTGCCAGCAGCTTGGATGGGCCAGTGAACACTGAAGCTTTCTTT.

V usage is TRBV5-1 and J usage is TRBJ1-4; the D gene is possibly TRBD1 (6 bases). The CDR3 runs to 15 residues. In germline, CDR1 is SGHRS, CDR2 YFSETQ. V lost 1 base and J lost 5, with 12 bases in between. The CDR3 loop reads CASSLNPGVNEKLFF. The CDR3 nucleotides are TGCGCCAGCAGCTTGAACCCAGGGGTAAATGAAAAACTGTTTTTT.

The genes are TRBV27 and TRBJ2-5, with 8 bases matching TRBD1. The V segment lost 2 bases and the J segment 5 bases; nucleotides outside the gene matches: 10. The CDR3 totals 16 residues. Germline V gene data show CDR1 as MNHEY and CDR2 as SMNVEV (reference sequence). CDR3 coding DNA: TGTGCCAGCAGTTTAACCACAGGGGGAACAGAGGAGACCCAGTACTTC. Translated, it gives CASSLTTGGTEETQYF.